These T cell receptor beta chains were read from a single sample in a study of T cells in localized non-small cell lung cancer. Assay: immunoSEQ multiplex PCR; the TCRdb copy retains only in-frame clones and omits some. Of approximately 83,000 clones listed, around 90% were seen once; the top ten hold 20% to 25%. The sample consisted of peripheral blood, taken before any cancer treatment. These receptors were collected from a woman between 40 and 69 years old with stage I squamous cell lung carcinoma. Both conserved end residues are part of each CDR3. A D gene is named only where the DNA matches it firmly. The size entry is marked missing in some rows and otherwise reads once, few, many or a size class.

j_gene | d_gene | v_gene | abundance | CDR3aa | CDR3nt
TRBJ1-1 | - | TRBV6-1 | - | CASSGQGGTQSEAFF | TGTGCCAGCAGTGGTCAAGGGGGTACGCAGTCTGAAGCTTTCTTT
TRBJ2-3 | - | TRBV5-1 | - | CASSPGVGTDTQYF | TGCGCCAGCAGCCCAGGGGTGGGCACAGATACGCAGTATTTT
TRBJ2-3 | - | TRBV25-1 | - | CASSETGFYLDTQYF | TGTGCCAGCAGTGAAACAGGGTTCTATCTAGATACGCAGTATTTT
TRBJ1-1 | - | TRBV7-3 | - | CASSRAAGLNTEAFF | TGTGCCAGCAGCCGAGCGGCAGGGTTGAACACTGAAGCTTTCTTT
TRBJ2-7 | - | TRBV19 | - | CASKGRLAYEQYF | TGTGCCAGTAAGGGCAGGTTGGCCTACGAGCAGTACTTC
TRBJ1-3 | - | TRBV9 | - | CASSVVSGHLGNTIYF | TGTGCCAGCAGCGTAGTCTCGGGACATCTTGGAAACACCATATATTTT
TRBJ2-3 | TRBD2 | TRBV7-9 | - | CASSSEAGGTTDTQYF | TGTGCCAGCAGCTCCGAGGCGGGGGGTACCACAGATACGCAGTATTTT
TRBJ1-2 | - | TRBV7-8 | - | CASSLDAWSNYGYTF | TGTGCCAGCAGTTTAGATGCCTGGTCAAACTATGGCTACACCTTC
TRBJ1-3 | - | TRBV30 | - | CAWSPGAGNTIYF | TGTGCCTGGAGTCCTGGGGCTGGAAACACCATATATTTT
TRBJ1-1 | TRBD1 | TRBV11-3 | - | CASSLGTGPGTEAFF | TGTGCCAGCAGCTTAGGGACAGGGCCGGGCACTGAAGCTTTCTTT
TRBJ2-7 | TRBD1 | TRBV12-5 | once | CASAQGQGRNEQYF | TGTGCTAGTGCCCAAGGACAGGGGAGGAACGAGCAGTACTTC
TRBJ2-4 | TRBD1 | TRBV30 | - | CAWSVTGTGDIQYF | TGTGCCTGGAGTGTAACCGGGACAGGAGACATTCAGTACTTC